The TCR beta chain under discussion was sequenced for a study of PD-L1 blockade in urothelial cancer. V was cut by 4 bases and J by 4 bases, with 10 bases left in between. CDR3 length: 13 residues. In germline, CDR1 is SNHLY, CDR2 FYNNEI. Time point reported: pretreatment peripheral blood. Only in-frame clones appear in the TCRdb table, and some are missing; sequencing was by immunoSEQ multiplex PCR. Of about 95,000 clones detected, roughly 90% appear once; the ten largest clones hold around 1.7%. A word on this clone: Other DNA sequences in the same sample also yield this CDR3.

This TCR came from a man aged 55-75 years with urothelial cancer. The chain recombines TRBV2 with TRBJ1-1; D is perhaps TRBD1 (5 bases). Sequenced material: PBMCs, taken around atezolizumab (anti-PD-L1) treatment. As DNA, the CDR3 is TGTGCCAGCAGTGTCAGCGGGGGCACTGAAGCTTTCTTT. Translating gives CASSVSGGTEAFF.